A selection of T cell receptor beta chains follows, all from one sample in a study of PD-L1 blockade in urothelial cancer. The method was immunoSEQ multiplex PCR; TCRdb's version includes in-frame clones alone and lacks a portion of them. The sample consists of roughly 130,000 clones, about 81% of them appearing once. The sample was PBMCs, taken around atezolizumab (anti-PD-L1) treatment. These TCRs come from a man aged 50 or older with urothelial cancer. The CDR3 runs from the conserved cysteine through the conserved F or W. D genes are given only for firm matches. The size of a clone is reported for some rows only, either as once, few or many, or as a class for expanded clones.

>TRBJ2-2|TRBV11-3|.|.
CASSSDFHTGELFF
TGTGCCAGCAGCTCCGACTTTCACACCGGGGAGCTGTTTTTT
>TRBJ2-7|TRBV28|.|.
CASTRGPSGEQYF
TGTGCCAGCACCCGAGGACCGTCGGGAGAGCAGTACTTC
>TRBJ1-5|TRBV28|.|TRBD1
CASSPGGTPYSNQPQHF
TGTGCCAGCAGCCCAGGGGGGACACCCTATAGCAATCAGCCCCAGCATTTT
>TRBJ1-1|TRBV7-9|.|.
CASSEDLGRYTEAFF
TGTGCCAGCAGCGAAGATTTGGGGAGGTACACTGAAGCTTTCTTT
>TRBJ1-5|TRBV27|.|.
CASSSGGANLEDQPQHF
TGTGCCAGCAGTTCGGGGGGTGCTAACTTGGAGGATCAGCCCCAGCATTTT
>TRBJ2-2|TRBV6-6|.|TRBD2
CASIWTSGNTGELFF
TGTGCCAGCATTTGGACTAGCGGGAACACCGGGGAGCTGTTTTTT
>TRBJ2-3|TRBV29-1|.|TRBD2
CSVEGREAPDTQYF
TGCAGCGTTGAGGGGCGGGAGGCCCCGGATACGCAGTATTTT
>TRBJ1-5|TRBV7-2|.|.
CASGRGGNQPQHF
TGTGCCAGCGGCCGGGGGGGCAATCAGCCCCAGCATTTT
>TRBJ2-1|TRBV6-6|.|TRBD2
CASSYKRGSFYNEQFF
TGTGCCAGCAGTTACAAGCGGGGGTCCTTCTACAATGAGCAGTTCTTC
>TRBJ2-3|TRBV7-2|.|TRBD2
CASSFPGGFTDTQYF
TGTGCCAGCAGCTTTCCGGGAGGATTCACAGATACGCAGTATTTT
>TRBJ1-1|TRBV6-6|.|.
CASSGGNTEAFF
TGTGCCAGCAGCGGGGGAAACACTGAAGCTTTCTTT
>TRBJ2-3|TRBV2|.|TRBD1
CASSDNRGLADTQYF
TGTGCCAGCAGTGACAACAGGGGGTTGGCAGATACGCAGTATTTT
>TRBJ2-5|TRBV6-1|.|TRBD2
CASSAYLAGDQETQYF
TGTGCCAGCAGTGCTTACCTAGCGGGAGACCAAGAGACCCAGTACTTC
>TRBJ2-7|TRBV7-9|.|.
CASSPVADYEQYF
TGTGCCAGCAGCCCCGTGGCGGACTACGAGCAGTACTTC
>TRBJ2-5|TRBV27|.|.
CASKGGSGWNVGTQYF
TGTGCCAGCAAGGGGGGGAGCGGCTGGAACGTGGGGACCCAGTACTTC
>TRBJ2-2|TRBV14|.|.
CASSPPRGLAGELFF
TGTGCCAGCAGCCCCCCCCGGGGATTAGCCGGGGAGCTGTTTTTT
>TRBJ2-5|TRBV6-5|.|.
CASSPQGILQETQYF
TGTGCCAGCAGTCCACAGGGAATCCTTCAAGAGACCCAGTACTTC
>TRBJ1-1|TRBV5-4|.|.
CASSWRNTEAFF
TGTGCCAGCAGCTGGAGGAACACTGAAGCTTTCTTT
>TRBJ2-7|TRBV15|once|TRBD1
CATSSRTPGQGEQYF
TGTGCCACCAGCAGTAGAACCCCGGGACAGGGCGAGCAGTACTTC
>TRBJ2-7|TRBV30|few|TRBD1
CAWSRDRGSYEQYF
TGTGCCTGGAGCCGGGACAGGGGCTCCTACGAGCAGTACTTC
>TRBJ1-4|TRBV19|.|TRBD1
CASSPTGGEKLFF
TGTGCCAGTAGTCCGACAGGGGGTGAAAAACTGTTTTTT
>TRBJ1-5|TRBV4-1|few|.
CASSQDLMGGAISPGHF
TGCGCCAGCAGCCAAGATCTAATGGGGGGAGCAATCAGCCCCGGGCATTTT
>TRBJ1-2|TRBV18|.|.
CASSPSGDQVGYTF
TGTGCCAGCTCACCATCAGGGGATCAGGTCGGCTACACCTTC
>TRBJ2-7|TRBV30|once|TRBD2
CAYRLAIEQYF
TGTGCCTATAGACTAGCCATAGAGCAGTACTTC
>TRBJ1-1|TRBV6-6|once|.
CASSPLRAEAFF
TGTGCCAGCAGCCCTCTCCGGGCTGAAGCTTTCTTT
>TRBJ2-3|TRBV4-2|.|TRBD2
CASSSQRESLTDTQYF
TGTGCCAGCAGCTCCCAGCGGGAGTCCCTTACAGATACGCAGTATTTT
>TRBJ1-1|TRBV28|.|.
CASSLRGVTEAFF
TGTGCCAGCAGTTTGAGAGGCGTCACTGAAGCTTTCTTT
>TRBJ1-1|TRBV6-5|.|.
CASSTSGSTEAFF
TGTGCCAGCAGTACCTCTGGGAGCACTGAAGCTTTCTTT
>TRBJ1-1|TRBV7-3|.|.
CASSLTDYTEAFF
TGTGCCAGCAGCTTGACAGATTACACTGAAGCTTTCTTT
>TRBJ2-5|TRBV5-4|.|TRBD2
CASSLGTSRPGETQYF
TGTGCCAGCAGCCTAGGGACTAGCCGCCCGGGGGAGACCCAGTACTTC
>TRBJ2-7|TRBV7-6|.|.
CASSLGKPSYHEQYF
TGTGCCAGCAGCTTAGGGAAGCCTAGCTACCACGAGCAGTACTTC
>TRBJ2-6|TRBV5-1|.|.
CASSLAPGPGANVLTF
TGCGCCAGCAGCTTGGCCCCAGGGCCCGGGGCCAACGTCCTGACTTTC
>TRBJ1-1|TRBV6-6|.|.
CASSMRGNTEAFF
TGTGCCAGCAGTATGCGGGGGAACACTGAAGCTTTCTTT
>TRBJ2-1|TRBV7-2|few|.
CASSLVKGNEQFF
TGTGCCAGCAGCTTAGTAAAGGGGAATGAGCAGTTCTTC
>TRBJ2-5|TRBV2|.|TRBD2
CAGSSGLADQETQYF
TGTGCCGGATCCTCGGGACTAGCGGACCAAGAGACCCAGTACTTC
>TRBJ2-3|TRBV30|.|.
CAWEPGTDTQYF
TGTGCCTGGGAGCCCGGCACAGATACGCAGTATTTT
>TRBJ2-1|TRBV4-1|.|TRBD2
CASSRSPAGYTYNEQFF
TGCGCCAGCAGCCGGAGCCCAGCGGGATATACCTACAATGAGCAGTTCTTC
>TRBJ1-1|TRBV6-4|few|.
CASSDSGRSEAFF
TGTGCCAGCAGTGACTCAGGGAGGTCTGAAGCTTTCTTT
>TRBJ1-6|TRBV5-4|.|TRBD1
CASSTGQGAQGSPLHF
TGTGCCAGCAGCACGGGACAGGGGGCGCAGGGTTCACCCCTCCACTTT
>TRBJ1-1|TRBV5-1|.|.
CASSLDTMNTEAFF
TGCGCCAGCAGCCTGGACACCATGAACACTGAAGCTTTCTTT
>TRBJ2-2|TRBV15|.|TRBD1
CATSRRQGTGELFF
TGTGCCACCAGCAGAAGACAGGGAACCGGGGAGCTGTTTTTT
>TRBJ2-5|TRBV10-3|.|TRBD2
CAIRRGLAGDRETQYF
TGTGCCATCAGGAGGGGACTAGCGGGAGATAGGGAGACCCAGTACTTC
>TRBJ1-1|TRBV7-9|.|.
CASSLDYTEAFF
TGTGCCAGCAGCTTAGACTACACTGAAGCTTTCTTT
>TRBJ2-2|TRBV18|.|TRBD2
CASTPSGSSPGELFF
TGTGCCAGCACTCCTAGCGGGAGTTCCCCCGGGGAGCTGTTTTTT
>TRBJ2-7|TRBV16|.|.
CASGTGDGPYEQYF
TGTGCCAGCGGCACGGGGGACGGCCCCTACGAGCAGTACTTC
>TRBJ1-1|TRBV5-1|.|TRBD1
CASRISGGVMNTEAFF
TGCGCCAGCAGAATCTCAGGGGGCGTAATGAACACTGAAGCTTTCTTT
>TRBJ1-5|TRBV18|.|TRBD1
CASSRTGGDNQPQHF
TGTGCCAGCTCAAGGACAGGGGGAGACAATCAGCCCCAGCATTTT
>TRBJ2-7|TRBV27|.|.
CASSLSGTGTYEQYF
TGTGCCAGCAGTTTATCCGGAACAGGGACCTACGAGCAGTACTTC
>TRBJ2-7|TRBV5-5|few|.
CASSLSGSGPYEQYF
TGTGCCAGCAGCTTGAGCGGTAGCGGACCCTACGAGCAGTACTTC
>TRBJ2-1|TRBV29-1|.|.
CSVEPLSGDNYNEQFF
TGCAGCGTTGAACCCCTTAGCGGCGACAACTACAATGAGCAGTTCTTC
>TRBJ2-7|TRBV5-3|.|.
CARSLDQDRPYEQYF
TGTGCCAGAAGCTTGGATCAGGACAGACCCTACGAGCAGTACTTC
>TRBJ2-1|TRBV7-9|.|.
CASSSLVIQFF
TGTGCCAGCAGCTCTCTAGTTATCCAGTTCTTC
>TRBJ1-2|TRBV15|.|.
CATSRELSPMSPTGGDGYTF
TGTGCCACCAGCAGAGAGCTGTCCCCCATGAGTCCCACCGGTGGTGATGGCTACACCTTC
>TRBJ2-7|TRBV28|.|.
CASSDSYEQYF
TGTGCCAGCAGTGACAGCTACGAGCAGTACTTC
>TRBJ2-1|TRBV10-3|.|TRBD2
CASLAGGPTSYNEQFF
TGTGCCTCGTTAGCGGGAGGGCCAACGTCCTACAATGAGCAGTTCTTC
>TRBJ2-6|TRBV9|few|.
CASSAVSGANVLTF
TGTGCCAGCAGCGCGGTATCTGGGGCCAACGTCCTGACTTTC
>TRBJ1-5|TRBV21-1|.|.
CASSKDCGTGGTNQPQHF
TGTGCCAGCAGCAAAGATTGTGGGACAGGGGGCACAAATCAGCCCCAGCATTTT
>TRBJ2-7|TRBV28|.|TRBD1
CASTSQTGIYEQYF
TGTGCCAGCACCTCTCAGACAGGGATTTACGAGCAGTACTTC
>TRBJ2-1|TRBV28|.|.
CASSRQGYEQFF
TGTGCCAGCAGTCGCCAGGGCTATGAGCAGTTCTTC
>TRBJ2-5|TRBV6-5|.|TRBD1
CASKRQGAETQYF
TGTGCCAGCAAGCGACAGGGAGCGGAGACCCAGTACTTC